Listed below are T cell receptor beta chains from one sample, sequenced in a study of control samples from healthy donors and cancer patients. The method was immunoSEQ multiplex PCR; TCRdb's version includes in-frame clones alone and lacks a portion of them. The sample holds about 110,000 clones; around 88% are singletons and the top ten take around 17%. Sequences were obtained from blood. Source of these receptors: a woman aged 50 to 60 in good health. Each CDR3 is given with its conserved first and last residue. The D gene is left open where the match is weak. The size field is filled for only some rows; it gives once, few, many or a size class.

j_gene | d_gene | len | v_gene | abundance | CDR3nt | CDR3aa
TRBJ2-4 | . | 12 | TRBV14 | . | TGTGCCAGCTCCGGACTGGGTTCGGGCCAGTACTTC | CASSGLGSGQYF
TRBJ2-3 | . | 15 | TRBV9 | . | TGTGCCAGCAGTTTCTCACCCCGCGGGGCAGATACGCAGTATTTT | CASSFSPRGADTQYF
TRBJ2-5 | . | 13 | TRBV5-4 | . | TGTGCCAGCAGCTTGCTTAACGGCGAGACCCAGTACTTC | CASSLLNGETQYF
TRBJ1-4 | . | 15 | TRBV3-1/TRBV3-2 | once | TGTGCCAGCAGCCAATATTTACAGGAGAATGAAAAACTGTTTTTT | CASSQYLQENEKLFF
TRBJ2-2 | TRBD1 | 16 | TRBV28 | . | TGTGCCAGCAGACCCATCGGGACAGGGGGCACCGGGGAGCTGTTTTTT | CASRPIGTGGTGELFF
TRBJ1-4 | . | 12 | TRBV3-1/TRBV3-2 | . | TGTGCCAGCAGCCGAATAGGGGGAATACTGTTTTTT | CASSRIGGILFF
TRBJ1-1 | TRBD1 | 16 | TRBV18 | . | TGTGCCAGCTCACCACCGAACAGGGGCCAGGACACTGAAGCTTTCTTT | CASSPPNRGQDTEAFF
TRBJ1-5 | . | 13 | TRBV18 | . | TGTGCCAGCTCACCAGAAAGATATCAGCCCCAGCATTTT | CASSPERYQPQHF
TRBJ2-1 | . | 13 | TRBV7-2 | . | TGTGCCAGCAGCGGGAGCTCCTACAATGAGCAGTTCTTC | CASSGSSYNEQFF
TRBJ1-5 | TRBD1 | 14 | TRBV19 | . | TGTGCCAGTAGGACAGGGGGTGAGAGTCAGCCCCAGCATTTT | CASRTGGESQPQHF
TRBJ1-1 | . | 11 | TRBV12-1 | . | TGTGCCAGCAGCCCGAGGTCTGAAGCTTTCTTT | CASSPRSEAFF
TRBJ1-1 | . | 14 | TRBV4-3 | few | TGCGCCAGCAGCCGGGGTTTGTTGGACACTGAAGCTTTCTTT | CASSRGLLDTEAFF
TRBJ2-1 | . | 14 | TRBV30 | . | TGTGCCTGGGCGGCGGCCCGGGGGTACAATGAGCAGTTCTTC | CAWAAARGYNEQFF
TRBJ2-3 | TRBD2 | 19 | TRBV6-2/TRBV6-3 | . | TGTGCCAGCAGTTACGAAGAACTAGCGGGAGGGCAGGGCACAGATACGCAGTATTTT | CASSYEELAGGQGTDTQYF
TRBJ1-2 | . | 13 | TRBV4-3 | . | TGCGCCAGCAGCCAAGATCTGAGTTATGGCTACACCTTC | CASSQDLSYGYTF
TRBJ2-7 | . | 16 | TRBV2 | . | TGTGCCAGCAGTGAAGTAAACAGGCAAACTAACTACGAGCAGTACTTC | CASSEVNRQTNYEQYF
TRBJ1-5 | . | 13 | TRBV6-6 | few | TGTGCCACCACCCGACTGGAGGGCCAGCCCCAGCATTTT | CATTRLEGQPQHF
TRBJ1-6 | . | 16 | TRBV7-2 | . | TGTGCCAGCAGCTCCCCTCGACAGGCCATCAATTCACCCCTCCACTTT | CASSSPRQAINSPLHF
TRBJ1-2 | . | 13 | TRBV27 | . | TGTGCCAGCAGTTTGCAGGGGTACTATGGCTACACCTTC | CASSLQGYYGYTF
TRBJ2-3 | . | 18 | TRBV7-9 | . | TGTGCCAGCAGCCCTGTGTCCAGCACTCAACCATCCACAGATACGCAGTATTTT | CASSPVSSTQPSTDTQYF
TRBJ2-5 | . | 14 | TRBV24-1 | . | TGTGCCACCAGTGACGGCAGGGAGGTCGAGACCCAGTACTTC | CATSDGREVETQYF